The clone carrying this T cell receptor (beta chain) showed up just once. This sample is drawn from a study of blood T cell repertoires in COVID-19. Study-wide background: Acute-phase and convalescent COVID-19 samples originated in the United States, Italy and Spain. T cells, B-cell-depleted T cells, or PBMCs supplied cDNA or gDNA.

V was shortened by 7 bases and J by 4 bases, with 16 bases between the two germline ends. This CDR3 region has 14 residues. Germline V gene lookup returns CDR1 MDHEN and CDR2 SYDVKM. Study processing details: Counts of nucleated cells, estimated from reference gene primer amplification, were obtained. TCRdb keeps only in-frame clones here, not all; method: immunoSEQ multiplex PCR. The V and J calls and the clone size are those of that table, but D and trimming were determined from the DNA. The sample lists about 110,000 clones, around 89% occurring once. This chain links TRBV28 with TRBJ1-2, with D unresolved. The sample consisted of peripheral blood. The receptor was derived from a woman in her 50s with acute or convalescent COVID-19. The CDR3 region is CASISPGSFYGYTF. CDR3 sequence (DNA): TGTGCCAGCATATCCCCAGGCAGCTTCTATGGCTACACCTTC.